This TCR beta chain was captured by sequencing in a study of cytomegalovirus exposure and HLA in healthy donors. General study results and limits: As was reported, the HLA-A and HLA-B alleles of most subjects were accurately predicted from TCR beta sequences.

As for this clone: Its matching antigen is unknown.

The primer mix had 60 Vbeta and 13 Jbeta primers. The method was immunoSEQ multiplex PCR; TCRdb's version includes in-frame clones alone and lacks a portion of them. Among more than 100,000 clones listed, around 65% were seen once. This CDR3 contains 18 residues. CDR1 and CDR2 (germline): MNHEY, SMNVEV (reference sequence). Trimming removed 2 bases from V and 3 bases from J, with 23 bases in between. The sequence was obtained from a woman aged 50 to 60 in good health and CMV-seronegative. This rearrangement joins TRBV27 to TRBJ2-7; D uncertain. Sequences were obtained from PBMCs. The CDR3 DNA reads as TGTGCCAGCAGTTTAGAATCTCCTTTTTCGGCGGTTGGCTACGAGCAGTACTTC. Its protein product is CASSLESPFSAVGYEQYF.